The 3 T cell receptor beta chains below were found in one sample sequenced in a study of T cells in Graves' hyperthyroidism and ophthalmopathy. It was RNA transcripts that yielded the amplified TCR beta CDR3 regions. The TCR CDR3 first-round RT-PCR relied on the HTBI primer set. TCRdb analysed the multiplex PCR reads with MiXCR anew, one entry per CDR3 protein. The sample yields 490,000 or so distinct CDR3 sequences, about 16% seen once. The material sequenced was blood. Receptors were obtained from a woman aged 25-40 years with Graves' ophthalmopathy.

This clonotype was seen a few times. The gene calls are TRBV5-6 and TRBJ2-1; perhaps TRBD2 as D (5 bases). The CDR3 contains 13 residues. Germline V CDR1 and CDR2: SGHDT, YYEEEE. Trimming removed 5 bases from V and 8 bases from J, with 14 bases in between. The CDR3 DNA is TGTGCCAGCAGTACCGGGCCCGGGGATGAGCAGTTCTTC. Protein product: CASSTGPGDEQFF.

This clonotype was detected ten times or more. The chain links TRBV11-2 to TRBJ2-7; 8 bases align to TRBD2. The junction had 0 bases not matched to a gene; V was cut back by 0 bases and J by 2 bases. The CDR3 consists of 14 residues. Germline values: CDR1 SGHAT, CDR2 FQNNGV. The CDR3 loop is CASSLELAAYEQYF. The CDR3 DNA follows: TGTGCCAGCAGCTTAGAACTAGCGGCCTACGAGCAGTACTTC.

V is TRBV20-1 and J is TRBJ1-1; tentative D call: TRBD1 (6 bases). V was cut by 5 bases and J by 1 base, with 14 bases left in between. Germline V gene data show CDR1 as DFQATT and CDR2 as SNEGSKA (reference sequence). This CDR3 spans 14 amino acids. Here the CDR3 reads CSARRGGGNTEAFF. For the CDR3, the DNA is TGCAGTGCTCGGCGAGGGGGGGGGAACACTGAAGCTTTCTTT.